Given below is one T cell receptor beta chain in context. This clone was picked up one time. Its antigen remains undetermined. Base qualities are not at hand, and no much larger clone is one base apart. From its cysteine to its phenylalanine, the CDR3 spans 16 amino acids. Left in the record is the CDR3 DNA by itself, 48 bases read in frame from the first base. V and J are trimmed by 2 bases and 4 bases, and the gene matches miss 6 bases of the junction. The germline V gene gives CDR1 as MNHEY and CDR2 as SVGAGI. The library was generated by the immunoSEQ multiplex PCR assay. For most patients, genomic DNA was isolated with the Qiagen DNeasy Blood and Tissue Kit and sent frozen to Adaptive Biotechnologies for TCR sequencing. For most patients, genomic DNA was subjected to high-throughput TCR-beta CDR3 sequencing by Adaptive Biotechnologies. As for the authors' bioinformatics: TCR sequencing data were retrieved from Adaptive's ImmunoSEQ software for 15 to 20 patients, whereas a few other patients were processed with MiXCR and VDJtools. CD4 versus CD8 sorting errors were corrected by removing sequences found in both subsets at a frequency ratio below 5:1. CDR3 nucleotide sequences shared between donor and recipient were removed because their origin could not be assigned. To be classed as alloreactive, a clone needed at least 2-fold expansion over unstimulated cells and a minimum CFSE-low frequency of 0.002% (template counts) or 0.001% (read counts). Clones detected in sequenced pre-transplant spleen, lymph node, or MLR CFSE-low populations of the donor or recipient were defined as mappable. The cumulative frequency of alloreactive clones was calculated as a percentage of all sequences, weighted by copy number. TCRdb mirrors the immuneACCESS table, restricted to in-frame sequences. Some clones are absent from its copies; in checked studies, under half trace to an unresolved V gene, and the reason for the others is unknown. Clonal size and the V and J genes are those of that table, whereas D and trimming came from the DNA. A total of about 89,000 clones appear in this sample, 93% of them only once. The ten largest clones take up approximately 2% of the sample.

The data belong to a study of graft-versus-host responses after intestinal transplantation (dated by TCRdb to the early 2020s). Context from the whole study: Recipients received multivisceral, liver-intestinal, or isolated intestinal transplants. Every recipient was given anti-thymocyte globulin induction, then maintenance tacrolimus and steroids for about three years. Bulk TCR-beta CDR3 sequencing was used to track graft-versus-host and host-versus-graft alloreactive T cell clones in the graft, circulation and bone marrow after intestinal transplantation. To identify alloreactive clones, pre-transplant mixed lymphocyte reaction products were sequenced and compared with unstimulated pre-transplant donor and recipient T cells. The cohort enrolled 20 to 30 intestinal transplant recipients including one retransplant, and 3 patients lacking pretransplant specimens were excluded. A peak of at least 4% donor T cells among recipient peripheral blood mononuclear cells was the definition used for donor T cell macrochimerism. Rather than going through the commercial service, samples from a few later patients were sequenced in-house on an Illumina MiSeq and processed with MiXCR.

Results and caveats for the whole study, not just this receptor: GvH clones were detected in recipient bone marrow, and some of these GvH clones were observed earlier in ileal mucosa or blood, consistent with an intestinal mucosal origin. Patients with donor T cell macrochimerism had high GvH to HvG T cell clonal ratios in their allografts. Peak levels of circulating GvH clones were associated with declines in HvG clones early after transplant. Conclusions were limited by the relatively low number and heterogeneity of intestinal transplant patients.

The label giving this sample's time point can be read as: cells obtained before transplantation from donor or recipient. CD3+CD4+ and CD3+CD8+ populations were FACS-sorted from unstimulated pre-transplant donor and recipient cells taken from spleen or lymph nodes. Rearrangement joined TRBV6-5 to TRBJ1-1, with 11 bases in between that match TRBD1. This receptor was taken from a human donor who received an intestinal transplant. The sample consisted of unstimulated CD8+ T cells sorted from spleen or lymph node cells, taken before intestinal transplant. The DNA sequence is given as TGTGCCAGCAGTTACGGCGGACAGGGGGCGAGCACTGAAGCTTTCTTT. Its coded protein is CASSYGGQGASTEAFF.